The 2 T cell receptor beta chains given below trace back to one sample, sequenced in a study of blood T cell repertoires in COVID-19. Generated by immunoSEQ multiplex PCR, the TCRdb table keeps only in-frame clones and is missing some. Of 190,000 or so clones listed, about 88% were seen once; the top ten hold 2.5% to 3.5%. Sequencing input: peripheral blood. The origin of the receptors is a woman aged 25 to 39 with active or convalescent COVID-19.

This clone was recorded a few times. V and J are TRBV6-5 and TRBJ2-1; D perhaps matches TRBD2 (6 bases). The CDR3 length is 12 residues. Germline V CDR1 and CDR2: MNHEY, SVGAGI. Trimming took 7 bases from V and 12 from J, leaving 16 bases between them. The DNA for the CDR3 is TGTGCCAGCATGGCGGGACCTCGCGGGCAGTTCTTC. As protein: CASMAGPRGQFF.

The rearrangement joins TRBV5-1 to TRBJ2-1, with TRBD2 as a possible D gene (5 bases). V was clipped by 2 bases and J by 4 bases, with 7 bases between them. Germline values: CDR1 SGHRS, CDR2 YFSETQ. CDR3 length: 13 residues. Written as DNA, the CDR3 is TGCGCCAGCAGCTTCGGGGATTACAATGAGCAGTTCTTC. As protein: CASSFGDYNEQFF.